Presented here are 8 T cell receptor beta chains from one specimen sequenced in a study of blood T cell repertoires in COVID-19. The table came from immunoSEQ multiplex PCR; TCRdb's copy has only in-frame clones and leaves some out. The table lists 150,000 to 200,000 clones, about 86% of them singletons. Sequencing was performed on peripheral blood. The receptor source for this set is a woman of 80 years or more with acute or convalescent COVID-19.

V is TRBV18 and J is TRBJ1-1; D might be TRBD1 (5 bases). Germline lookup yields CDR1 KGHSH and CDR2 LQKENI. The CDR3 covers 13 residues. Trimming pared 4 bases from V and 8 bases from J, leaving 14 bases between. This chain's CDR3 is CASSLPRGGEAFF. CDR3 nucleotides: TGTGCCAGCTCACTCCCAAGGGGAGGGGAAGCTTTCTTT.

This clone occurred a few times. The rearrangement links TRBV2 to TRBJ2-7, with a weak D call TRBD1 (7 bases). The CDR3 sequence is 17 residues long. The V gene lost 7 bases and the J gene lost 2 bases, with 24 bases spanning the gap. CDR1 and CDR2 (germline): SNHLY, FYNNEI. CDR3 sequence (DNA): TGTGCCAGCAAAGGGGGGAAGGACAGGATGTTAACCTACGAGCAGTACTTC. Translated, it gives CASKGGKDRMLTYEQYF.

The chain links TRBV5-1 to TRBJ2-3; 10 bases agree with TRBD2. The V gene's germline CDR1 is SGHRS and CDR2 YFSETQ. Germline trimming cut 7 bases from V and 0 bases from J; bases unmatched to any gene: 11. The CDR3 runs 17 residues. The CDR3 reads CASHSASGGSSTDTQYF. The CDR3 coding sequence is TGCGCCAGCCACTCGGCTAGCGGGGGATCTAGCACAGATACGCAGTATTTT.

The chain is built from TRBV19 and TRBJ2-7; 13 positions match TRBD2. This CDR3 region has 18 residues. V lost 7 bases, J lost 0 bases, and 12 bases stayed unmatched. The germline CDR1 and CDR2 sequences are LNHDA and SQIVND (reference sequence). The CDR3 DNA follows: TGTGCCAGTACTTTCTCCGGGACTAGCGGGACCTCCTCCTACGAGCAGTACTTC. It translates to CASTFSGTSGTSSYEQYF.

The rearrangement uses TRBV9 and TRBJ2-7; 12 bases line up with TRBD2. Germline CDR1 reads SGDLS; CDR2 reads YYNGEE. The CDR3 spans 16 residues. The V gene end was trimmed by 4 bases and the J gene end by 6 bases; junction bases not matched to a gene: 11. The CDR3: CASSPGDLAGGREQYF. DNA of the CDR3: TGTGCCAGCAGCCCAGGGGATCTAGCGGGGGGGCGCGAGCAGTACTTC.

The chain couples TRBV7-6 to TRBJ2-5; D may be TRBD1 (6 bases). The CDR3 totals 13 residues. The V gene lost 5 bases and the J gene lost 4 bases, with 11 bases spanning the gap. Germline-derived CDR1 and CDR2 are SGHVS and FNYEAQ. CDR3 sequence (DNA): TGTGCCAGCAGCGTACAGGGAACAGAGACCCAGTACTTC. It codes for CASSVQGTETQYF.

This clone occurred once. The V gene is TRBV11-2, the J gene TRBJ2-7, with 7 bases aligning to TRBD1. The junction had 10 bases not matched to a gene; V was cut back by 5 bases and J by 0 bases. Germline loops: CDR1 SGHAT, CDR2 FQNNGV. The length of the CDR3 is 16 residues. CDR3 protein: CASSPRLQGPSYEQYF. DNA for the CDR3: TGTGCCAGCAGCCCACGACTACAGGGGCCCTCCTACGAGCAGTACTTC.

The CDR3 protein is CASSEFRRGRSSGANVLTF. CDR3 in DNA: TGTGCCAGCAGTGAATTTAGGAGGGGTCGTTCCTCTGGGGCCAACGTCCTGACTTTC. This sequence joins TRBV2 and TRBJ2-6, with D possibly being TRBD2 (6 bases). Germline-derived CDR1 and CDR2 are SNHLY and FYNNEI. Trimming shortened V by 2 bases and J by 0 bases, and 17 bases separated the two germline ends. This CDR3 has 19 amino acids.